Given below is one T cell receptor beta chain in context. Its antigen is unknown. Locally advanced or metastatic urothelial carcinoma was present in patients. These data originate in a study of PD-L1 blockade in urothelial cancer. Study in general: Enrolled patients had been treated previously with 0 to 3 chemotherapy regimens. Blood samples contained a median around 130,000 T cells.

Using immunoSEQ multiplex PCR, the repertoire was profiled, and TCRdb retains in-frame clones only, with some absent. The table includes tens of thousands of clones, around 84% detected once. Points from the study as a whole: Tumor-linked clones in blood grew more by 3 weeks in durable-benefit patients.

In germline, CDR1 is KGHSH, CDR2 LQKENI. With V trimmed by 0 bases and J by 8 bases, 6 bases remained unmatched. The length of the CDR3 is 15 residues. The chain carries TRBV18 and TRBJ2-1; 8 bases agree with TRBD2. This specimen consisted of PBMCs, obtained around atezolizumab (anti-PD-L1) treatment. The receptor was isolated from a man aged 70 or older with urothelial cancer. The CDR3 DNA follows: TGTGCCAGCTCACCACCGGAGCGGGAGATCCATGAGCAGTTCTTC. Encoded protein: CASSPPEREIHEQFF. The complete variable domain, with remaining parts taken from reference TRBV18 and TRBJ2-1, reads NAGVMQNPRHLVRRRGQEARLRCSPMKGHSHVYWYRQLPEEGLKFMVYLQKENIIDESGMPKERFSAEFPKEGPSILRIQQVVRGDSAAYFCASSPPEREIHEQFFGPGTRLTVL.